These 9 T cell receptor beta chains were all obtained from the same sample, sequenced in a study of identical twins. TCRdb re-analysed the 5' RACE reads in MiXCR, keeping a single row per CDR3 protein. The sample consists of approximately 700,000 distinct CDR3 sequences, 15% to 20% of them appearing once. These data were also filed under a second study, of T cells expressing NK-cell markers.

The source material was PBMCs. The receptors here all came from a woman younger than 30 in good health.

This sequence joins TRBV11-2 and TRBJ1-1; tentative D call: TRBD1 (5 bases). Germline V gene lookup returns CDR1 SGHAT and CDR2 FQNNGV. The CDR3 has 14 residues. Between the trimmed V and J ends, which lost 2 bases and 1 base, there was a span of 8 bases. DNA of the CDR3: TGTGCCAGCAGCTTAATCGACAGGAACACTGAAGCTTTCTTT. It specifies CASSLIDRNTEAFF.

The chain uses TRBV6-5 and TRBJ2-7, with D possibly called TRBD1 or TRBD2 (5 bases each). From germline, CDR1 is MNHEY and CDR2 SVGAGI. V was shortened by 0 bases and J by 5 bases, with 14 bases between the two germline ends. This CDR3 has 15 residues. The CDR3 nucleotides are TGTGCCAGCAGTTACTCGGGGTTCCGGGGCGACGAGCAGTACTTC. Protein sequence: CASSYSGFRGDEQYF.

V is TRBV11-2 and J is TRBJ1-2; D is uncertain. Germline V gene sequence: CDR1 SGHAT, CDR2 FQNNGV. Trimming took off 1 base at V and 6 bases at J, with 12 bases between the two ends. This CDR3 is 14 amino acids long. The CDR3 loop is CASSLGGRSDGYTF. CDR3 DNA: TGTGCCAGCAGCTTAGGTGGCAGATCAGATGGCTACACCTTC. The complete variable domain, with remaining parts taken from reference TRBV11-2 and TRBJ1-2, reads EAGVAQSPRYKIIEKRQSVAFWCNPISGHATLYWYQQILGQGPKLLIQFQNNGVVDDSQLPKDRFSAERLKGVDSTLKIQPAKLEDSAVYLCASSLGGRSDGYTFGSGTRLTVV.

The chain carries TRBV29-1 and TRBJ2-1, with unresolved D. Germline CDR1 SQVTM, CDR2 ANQGSEA. The V gene lost 2 bases and the J gene lost 3 bases, with 5 bases spanning the gap. There are 12 residues in the CDR3. Here the CDR3 DNA reads TGCAGCGTTGAACCCGGCTACAATGAGCAGTTCTTC. Protein product: CSVEPGYNEQFF.

V is TRBV12-3 or TRBV12-4 and J is TRBJ1-4; D is unresolved. V was clipped by 6 bases and J by 11 bases, with 13 bases between them. The CDR3 spans 12 residues. In DNA form, the CDR3 reads TGTGCCAGCAGCCCAGTCGACACTAAACTGTTTTTT. As protein: CASSPVDTKLFF.

The chain uses TRBV5-1 and TRBJ1-1; TRBD1 matches 10 bases. The CDR3 covers 15 residues. J was trimmed by 11 bases and V by 4 bases; bases with no gene match: 14. The V gene's germline CDR1 is SGHRS and CDR2 YFSETQ. In nucleotides, the CDR3 is TGCGCCAGCAGCCTCGGGACAGGGGTATATTCCTGGGCTTTCTTT. Residues: CASSLGTGVYSWAFF.

The J gene is TRBJ2-7, the V gene TRBV6-2 or TRBV6-3, with D perhaps being TRBD1 or TRBD2 (5 bases each). V lost 9 bases and J 6 bases, leaving 18 bases between the germline ends. The CDR3 loop spans 13 amino acids. Germline CDR1 is MNHEY and CDR2 is SVGEGT. CDR3 nucleotides: TGTGCCAGTTGGGACCCCATGATAAGCGAGCAGTACTTC. Translation gives CASWDPMISEQYF.

This chain connects TRBV5-1 to TRBJ1-1; weak D call: TRBD1 (5 bases). The CDR3 consists of 15 residues. The germline V gene has CDR1 SGHRS and CDR2 YFSETQ. V was cut by 1 base and J by 0 bases, with 10 bases left in between. Here the CDR3 reads CASSLLGTMNTEAFF. The CDR3 region has the DNA TGCGCCAGCAGCTTGTTGGGGACCATGAACACTGAAGCTTTCTTT.

This sequence joins TRBV20-1 and TRBJ1-1; no reliable D call. The V gene's germline CDR1 is DFQATT and CDR2 SNEGSKA (reference sequence). The CDR3 totals 14 residues. The CDR3 DNA is TGCAGCGTCCCCCCCACCACACAGTCCGGGGAAGCTTTCTTT. Amino acid sequence: CSVPPTTQSGEAFF.